The rows below give T cell receptor beta chains drawn from one sample of a study of T cell responses to AZD1222 COVID-19 vaccine. Measured with immunoSEQ multiplex PCR; TCRdb has only the in-frame clones, and not every one. Of about 130,000 clones listed, 90% to 95% are singletons. This specimen was peripheral blood, taken on day 0 of AZD1222 vaccination. The receptors originated from an adult in good health. Both conserved end residues are part of each CDR3. The D gene is left open where the match is weak. Clone size is stated in some rows and not others, as once, few, many or a class when expanded.

clone size,D gene,J gene,V gene,CDR3 protein,CDR3 DNA
.,.,TRBJ1-5,TRBV29-1,CGGGEGNQPQHF,TGCGGAGGGGGGGAGGGCAATCAGCCCCAGCATTTT
.,TRBD1,TRBJ1-3,TRBV7-9,CASSNDRASGNTIYF,TGTGCCAGCAGCAACGACAGGGCCTCTGGAAACACCATATATTTT
.,.,TRBJ2-3,TRBV6-2/TRBV6-3,CASSSQGLGTQYF,TGTGCCAGCAGTTCCCAGGGTTTAGGTACGCAGTATTTT
.,.,TRBJ1-4,TRBV4-3,CASSQDRGGFNEKLFF,TGCGCCAGCAGCCAAGATCGGGGGGGTTTCAATGAAAAACTGTTTTTT
once,TRBD2,TRBJ2-3,TRBV7-3,CASSSGLALGADTQYF,TGTGCCAGCAGCTCCGGACTAGCGCTAGGGGCAGATACGCAGTATTTT
.,TRBD2,TRBJ2-3,TRBV6-2/TRBV6-3,CASSYALGRDGTDTQYF,TGTGCCAGCAGTTACGCCCTAGGGAGGGACGGCACAGATACGCAGTATTTT
.,TRBD1,TRBJ1-2,TRBV7-9,CASSFLGQGGGDYGYTF,TGTGCCAGCAGCTTCCTGGGACAGGGCGGGGGTGACTATGGCTACACCTTC
.,.,TRBJ2-3,TRBV11-3,CASSLVGGRLGDTQYF,TGTGCCAGCAGCTTAGTAGGGGGGCGCCTAGGGGATACGCAGTATTTT
.,TRBD1,TRBJ1-4,TRBV27,CASSDEPTGGIGFDEKLFF,TGTGCCAGCAGTGACGAACCGACAGGGGGCATCGGGTTCGATGAAAAACTGTTTTTT
.,TRBD1,TRBJ1-4,TRBV6-5,CASTGQGAPGEKLFF,TGTGCCAGCACGGGACAGGGGGCCCCCGGGGAAAAACTGTTTTTT
.,.,TRBJ1-1,TRBV29-1,CSVEDLVTEAFF,TGCAGCGTTGAAGATCTGGTAACTGAAGCTTTCTTT
.,TRBD1,TRBJ1-1,TRBV11-2,CASSFGTDREAFF,TGTGCCAGCAGCTTCGGGACAGACAGAGAAGCTTTCTTT
few,TRBD2,TRBJ2-7,TRBV7-6,CASSLSTTSGGGYEQYF,TGTGCCAGCAGCTTATCGACGACTAGCGGGGGCGGGTACGAGCAGTACTTC
.,TRBD1,TRBJ1-3,TRBV29-1,CSVADRVGGNTIYF,TGCAGCGTTGCCGACAGGGTGGGCGGAAACACCATATATTTT
.,.,TRBJ1-1,TRBV7-9,CASSLGPRIAEAFF,TGTGCCAGCAGCTTAGGTCCTCGAATCGCTGAAGCTTTCTTT
.,.,TRBJ1-1,TRBV7-2,CASSLAGRSVNTEAFF,TGTGCCAGCAGCTTAGCGGGAAGGTCGGTGAACACTGAAGCTTTCTTT